The rows below give T cell receptor beta chains drawn from one sample of a study of T cell responses to AZD1222 COVID-19 vaccine. Measured with immunoSEQ multiplex PCR; TCRdb has only the in-frame clones, and not every one. In the table there are some 120,000 clones, about 90% of which are singletons. The material sequenced was peripheral blood, taken on day 0 of AZD1222 vaccination. The receptors come from an adult in good health. The CDR3 runs from the conserved cysteine through the conserved F or W. D genes are given only for firm matches. Clone size is stated in some rows and not others, as once, few, many or a class when expanded.

abundance,j_gene,v_gene,d_gene,CDR3nt,CDR3aa
NA,TRBJ1-5,TRBV5-6,NA,TGTGCCAGCAGCTTGGGGACAATTAGCAATCAGCCCCAGCATTTT,CASSLGTISNQPQHF
NA,TRBJ2-5,TRBV5-6,NA,TGTGCCAGCAGCCCGGGAGCGGGGACCCAGTACTTC,CASSPGAGTQYF
NA,TRBJ2-5,TRBV25-1,TRBD2,TGTGCCAGCAGTGAATCCCGCGGGGGGTCGCGGGGAAGGGAGACCCAGTACTTC,CASSESRGGSRGRETQYF
NA,TRBJ1-1,TRBV10-3,TRBD1,TGTGCCATCGGCCCGGGACAGACCTTAGAAGCTTTCTTT,CAIGPGQTLEAFF
NA,TRBJ1-3,TRBV2,NA,TGTGCCAGCAGTGTTGACGGCGGTAGAGGAAACACCATATATTTT,CASSVDGGRGNTIYF
NA,TRBJ2-7,TRBV19,TRBD2,TGTGCCAGTAGTATAACTCTCCTAGCGGGCGAGCAGTACTTC,CASSITLLAGEQYF
few,TRBJ2-7,TRBV12-3/TRBV12-4,NA,TGTGCCAGCAGTTTATCAGTCGAGCAGTACTTC,CASSLSVEQYF
NA,TRBJ2-1,TRBV5-1,TRBD1,TGCGCCAGCAGCTATACGGCCGGGACAGGGTCGTCCAATGAGCAGTTCTTC,CASSYTAGTGSSNEQFF
NA,TRBJ2-3,TRBV3-1/TRBV3-2,NA,TGTGCCAGCAGCCAAGCGCAGTTGGATACGCAGTATTTT,CASSQAQLDTQYF
NA,TRBJ2-3,TRBV7-9,NA,TGTGCCAGCAGCTTAGGAGGGAAGGCAGATACGCAGTATTTT,CASSLGGKADTQYF
NA,TRBJ2-1,TRBV5-3,NA,TGTGCCAGACCCCCCACAGACTACAATGAGCAGTTCTTC,CARPPTDYNEQFF
NA,TRBJ1-5,TRBV9,NA,TGTGCCAGCAGCAAAGGGGAACAGCCCCAGCATTTT,CASSKGEQPQHF
NA,TRBJ1-6,TRBV28,TRBD1,TGTGCCAGCAGTTCCGGGACAGCTGATTCACCCCTCCACTTT,CASSSGTADSPLHF
NA,TRBJ1-5,TRBV3-1/TRBV3-2,NA,TGTGCCAGCAGCCAGGAATGGGGGTTGCAGCCCCAGCATTTT,CASSQEWGLQPQHF
NA,TRBJ2-1,TRBV11-2,NA,TGTGCCAGCAGCTGGCAAGAGGGGAATGAGCAGTTCTTC,CASSWQEGNEQFF
NA,TRBJ1-1,TRBV9,NA,TGTGCCAGCAGCGTATCCGGGTCCGTATCCAACACTGAAGCTTTCTTT,CASSVSGSVSNTEAFF
NA,TRBJ1-2,TRBV4-1,NA,TGCGCCAGCAGCCATCATGGCTACACCTTC,CASSHHGYTF
NA,TRBJ1-1,TRBV30,NA,TGTGCCTGGAGTGTAACCGGGGGAGCTGAAGCTTTCTTT,CAWSVTGGAEAFF
once,TRBJ2-1,TRBV7-3,TRBD2,TGTGCCAGCAGCTTAGCGGGAGGGATTCTTCATGAGCAGTTCTTC,CASSLAGGILHEQFF
NA,TRBJ1-2,TRBV30,NA,TGTGCCTGGAGTGTAAGGGTCGGGGGCTACACCTTC,CAWSVRVGGYTF
NA,TRBJ2-5,TRBV6-5,TRBD1,TGTGCCAGCAGTTACTCCAATACAGGGGAAGAGACCCAGTACTTC,CASSYSNTGEETQYF
NA,TRBJ1-3,TRBV19,NA,TGTGCCAGTAGTATATTATCCGGGGACTCTGGAAACACCATATATTTT,CASSILSGDSGNTIYF
NA,TRBJ2-3,TRBV4-3,TRBD2,TGCGCCAGCAGCCGATTTAGGGGACTAGCGGGAGTCCTCACAGATACGCAGTATTTT,CASSRFRGLAGVLTDTQYF
NA,TRBJ2-3,TRBV30,TRBD2,TGTGCCTGGAGTGATGTAGCGGGGGGGAAGAGGACGCATTATTTT,CAWSDVAGGKRTHYF
NA,TRBJ2-3,TRBV24-1,TRBD1,TGTGCCACCAGTGATCTGGCCGGGACAGGGGAGGCAGATACGCAGTATTTT,CATSDLAGTGEADTQYF
NA,TRBJ2-7,TRBV6-5,NA,TGTGCCAGCAGTTACTTAGGAGCCGCCGTCTCCTACGAGCAGTACTTC,CASSYLGAAVSYEQYF
few,TRBJ1-6,TRBV7-2,NA,TGTGCCAGCAGCTTAGCCAGGAGAAGCTCCTATAATTCACCCCTCCACTTT,CASSLARRSSYNSPLHF
NA,TRBJ1-2,TRBV18,TRBD1,TGTGCCAGCTCTGAAGGACAGGGGGCTTGGGGCTACACCTTC,CASSEGQGAWGYTF
NA,TRBJ2-1,TRBV5-1,TRBD1,TGCGCCAGCAGCGGAACCCCTAGACAGGGGACCCTTGGGCAGTTCTTC,CASSGTPRQGTLGQFF
NA,TRBJ2-7,TRBV7-2,TRBD1,TGTGCCAGCAGCTTAAACAGGGGAGACTACGAGCAGTACTTC,CASSLNRGDYEQYF
NA,TRBJ1-2,TRBV18,NA,TGTGCCAGCTCACCACCGGAATGGGGGGGCAGCTATGGCTACACCTTC,CASSPPEWGGSYGYTF
once,TRBJ2-5,TRBV24-1,NA,TGTGCCACCAGTGATTTGCGGGGCGGGGAGACCCAGTACTTC,CATSDLRGGETQYF
NA,TRBJ2-7,TRBV2,TRBD1,TGTGCCAGCAGTGAAGGTGTCAGGGGGCGTGAGCAGTACTTC,CASSEGVRGREQYF
many,TRBJ1-2,TRBV4-1,NA,TGCGCCAGCAGCTTGCCCGGACGGACTATAGAAGGCTACACCTTC,CASSLPGRTIEGYTF
NA,TRBJ2-7,TRBV5-4,NA,TGTGCCAGCAGCGGCAGGGGTTACGAGCAGTACTTC,CASSGRGYEQYF
NA,TRBJ2-7,TRBV9,TRBD2,TGTGCCAGCAGCCAAACTAGCGGGAGCGGCTACGAGCAGTACTTC,CASSQTSGSGYEQYF
NA,TRBJ2-1,TRBV11-2,TRBD2,TGTGCCAGCATCCTTTCACTAGCGGGGGCCCTTAAATCCTACAATGAGCAGTTCTTC,CASILSLAGALKSYNEQFF
NA,TRBJ2-3,TRBV7-9,TRBD1,TGTGCCAGCAGCCCCCATTGGACTGACAGGGTACACACAGATACGCAGTATTTT,CASSPHWTDRVHTDTQYF
few,TRBJ1-3,TRBV14,TRBD1,TGTGCCAGCAGCACATACAGGGGGATACGGAACACCATATATTTT,CASSTYRGIRNTIYF
NA,TRBJ1-5,TRBV2,NA,TGTGCCAGCAGTCCACAGGGACGAAATCAGCCCCAGCATTTT,CASSPQGRNQPQHF
NA,TRBJ2-7,TRBV28,NA,TGTGCCAGCAGCCCAAACTACGAGCAGTACTTC,CASSPNYEQYF
NA,TRBJ1-5,TRBV7-8,NA,TGTGCCAGCAGCTTAGGCATCAATCAGCCCCAGCATTTT,CASSLGINQPQHF
NA,TRBJ1-1,TRBV11-2,NA,TGTGCCAGCAGCCCTCTTACAGGGTTCACTGAAGCTTTCTTT,CASSPLTGFTEAFF